Presented here are 9 T cell receptor beta chains from one specimen sequenced in a study of T cell changes during pregnancy in multiple sclerosis (dated by TCRdb to the late 2010s). The library was prepared using the immunoSEQ multiplex PCR assay. TCRdb stores this immuneACCESS table with in-frame sequences only. Part of the clones is absent; in the studies checked, under half of the shortfall reflects unresolved V genes, and no reason is known for the rest. For this sample the table gives around 50,000 clones, of which about 92% were detected only once. The ten biggest clones cover around 0.61% of the sample. This specimen consisted of CD4+ T cells from peripheral blood mononuclear cells, obtained in the third trimester of pregnancy. Receptors originate from a female donor with multiple sclerosis, enrolled in a pregnancy study.

The CDR3 region has the DNA TGTGCCAGTAAGGGGGCGACAGGAAATCAGCCCCAGCATTTT. It translates to CASKGATGNQPQHF. The chain has TRBV19 and TRBJ1-5; 7 nucleotides match TRBD1. Germline V gene data show CDR1 as LNHDA and CDR2 as SQIVND (reference sequence). The ends lost 7 bases at V and 4 bases at J; junction bases unmatched: 7. This CDR3 has 14 residues. The variable domain in full, completed from reference TRBV19 and TRBJ1-5, reads DGGITQSPKYLFRKEGQNVTLSCEQNLNHDAMYWYRQDPGQGLRLIYYSQIVNDFQKGDIAEGYSVSREKKESFPLTVTSAQKNPTAFYLCASKGATGNQPQHFGDGTRLSIL.

The chain uses TRBV28 and TRBJ2-7; 10 bases agree with TRBD2. Germline-derived CDR1 and CDR2 are MDHEN and SYDVKM. The junction had 7 bases not matched to a gene; V was cut back by 5 bases and J by 6 bases. There are 14 residues in the CDR3. The CDR3 coding sequence is TGTGCCAGCAGTCCTAGCGGGAGTTACCGCGAGCAGTACTTC. Translation: CASSPSGSYREQYF.

V gene TRBV19 combines with J gene TRBJ1-5, with unresolved D. This CDR3 has 15 amino acids. V lost 1 base, J lost 4 bases, and 11 bases lay in between. Germline values: CDR1 LNHDA, CDR2 SQIVND (reference sequence). In nucleotides, the CDR3 is TGTGCCAGTAGTATAGGGAGAAGGCGGAATCAGCCCCAGCATTTT. The encoded protein is CASSIGRRRNQPQHF.

The chain joins TRBV5-4 to TRBJ1-1; D uncertain. Germline values: CDR1 SGHNT, CDR2 YYREEE (reference sequence). The V and J ends lost 5 bases and 1 base respectively, with 9 bases between them. CDR3 size: 13 residues. CDR3 nucleotide sequence: TGTGCCAGCAGGTCACGAGCGAACACTGAAGCTTTCTTT. It yields the protein CASRSRANTEAFF.

The chain carries TRBV11-2 and TRBJ1-2, with TRBD1 as a possible D gene (6 bases). The CDR3 runs to 13 residues. Trimming took 5 bases from V and 7 from J, leaving 14 bases between them. The germline V gene has CDR1 SGHAT and CDR2 FQNNGV. The CDR3 nucleotides are TGTGCCAGCAGCAGATTCCAGGGGTCTGGCTACACCTTC. It yields the protein CASSRFQGSGYTF.

The V call is TRBV19, the J call TRBJ1-2, with D hard to call. This CDR3 has 12 residues. The germline V and J ends were trimmed by 10 bases and 8 bases, with 17 bases remaining between them. The germline gives CDR1 LNHDA, CDR2 SQIVND (reference sequence). The CDR3 reads CATRPRTGGYTF. In DNA form, the CDR3 reads TGTGCCACCCGACCTAGAACTGGCGGCTACACCTTC.

The chain employs TRBV19 and TRBJ2-4, with 11 nucleotides matching TRBD2. The CDR3 loop spans 16 amino acids. Germline CDR1 and CDR2: LNHDA and SQIVND (reference sequence). The V gene end was trimmed by 4 bases and the J gene end by 2 bases; junction bases not matched to a gene: 4. Here the CDR3 reads CASSTGLADSKNIQYF. The CDR3 DNA sequence: TGTGCCAGTAGTACGGGACTAGCGGACTCCAAAAACATTCAGTACTTC.

This clone was seen a single time. The chain carries TRBV23-1 and TRBJ2-3, with 7 positions matching TRBD1. TRBV23-1 falls under the ORF class, with uncertain function. Trimming at V came to 0 bases and at J to 4 bases, leaving 13 bases not matched to a gene. CDR3 size: 18 residues. CDR3 sequence: CASSQSSSDRVIPDTQYF. For the CDR3, the DNA is TGCGCCAGCAGTCAATCTTCAAGCGACAGGGTTATTCCAGATACGCAGTATTTT.

This clone came up once. One end of the junction does not line up with germline, which may come from a read error. The chain recombines TRBV28 with TRBJ1-5; TRBD1 is a possible D gene (5 bases). This CDR3 has 12 residues. Germline V lookup: CDR1 MDHEN, CDR2 SYDVKM. CDR3 sequence (DNA): TGCTCCACGACAGCTATTTATCAGCCCCAGCATTTT. Protein product: CSTTAIYQPQHF. The variable domain in full, with the rest retrieved from reference TRBV28 and TRBJ1-5, is DVKVTQSSRYLVKRTGEKVFLECVQDMDHENMFWYRQDPGLGLRLIYFSYDVKMKEKGDIPEGYSVSREKKERFSLILESASTNQTSMYLCSTTAIYQPQHFGDGTRLSIL.